The text below deals with one T cell receptor (beta chain). The sample comes from a study of blood T cell repertoires in COVID-19. The overall study: Sample material is recorded as cDNA or gDNA derived from T cells, B-cell-depleted T cells, or PBMCs.

Germline V gives CDR1 KGHSH, CDR2 LQKENI. V was pared by 6 bases and J by 4 bases, with 7 bases of the junction left unmatched. The CDR3 is 15 residues long. As handled by the study authors: Amplification from reference gene primers served as the basis for estimated nucleated cell counts. The method was immunoSEQ multiplex PCR; TCRdb's version includes in-frame clones alone and lacks a portion of them. That table supplies the V and J calls and clone size; D and trimming were determined from the DNA. The repertoire holds about 25,000 clones, about 94% seen once, with about 4.1% in the top ten. The rearrangement joins TRBV18 to TRBJ1-5; 9 nucleotides line up with TRBD1. This TCR was sampled from a human donor with active COVID-19. The donor label of this sample is uncertain. The sample was peripheral blood. The CDR3 loop is CASSTDRGSNQPQHF. The CDR3 nucleotides are TGTGCCAGCTCGACGGACAGGGGCTCTAATCAGCCCCAGCATTTT.